These 25 T cell receptor beta chains were all obtained from the same sample, sequenced in a study of T cell repertoires in cytomegalovirus infection (dated by TCRdb to between 2018 and 2021). TCRdb shows the sequencer as Illumina HiSeq 1500. TCRdb trimmed the raw reads at Q25, called clones with MiXCR and kept productive beta chains. Each CDR3 protein appears once, grouped with its most common genes and DNA. This sample lists about 310,000 distinct CDR3 sequences; roughly 25% were detected once. The ten largest clonotypes hold 13% of the sample. Per the publication, the treatment or condition label means: in vitro stimulation with specific CMV peptide epitopes to enrich CMV-specific T cells. No antigens are known for them. The sample in question was cultured PBMCs, obtained from culture after CMV antigen stimulation. These receptors were obtained from a human donor in good health (CMV status not recorded). Some clones in this sample may be carry-over from other donors' samples.

The gene calls are TRBV4-3 and TRBJ2-1, with D hard to call. V gave up 1 base and J gave up 0 bases, with 10 bases separating them. The V gene's germline CDR1 is LGHNA and CDR2 YSLEER. The CDR3 contains 16 residues. The CDR3 loop is CASSQGSTSSYNEQFF. CDR3 coding DNA: TGCGCCAGCAGCCAAGGATCTACGAGCTCCTACAATGAGCAGTTCTTC.

This clonotype was detected a few times. The J gene is TRBJ2-5, the V gene TRBV6-5, with unresolved D. Germline V gene sequence: CDR1 MNHEY, CDR2 SVGAGI. The CDR3 totals 18 residues. Trimming took 0 bases from V and 2 from J, leaving 19 bases between them. The CDR3 DNA reads TGTGCCAGCAGTTACTCGAAGTTAACGAAGCTTGTTCAAGAGACCCAGTACTTC. It codes for CASSYSKLTKLVQETQYF.

The chain employs TRBV19 and TRBJ2-1; 9 bases fit TRBD1. CDR1 is LNHDA, CDR2 SQIVND, per germline (reference sequence). After removal of 4 bases from V and 7 bases from J, the junction contained 11 bases not matched to a gene. This CDR3 is 16 amino acids long. The CDR3 DNA reads as TGTGCCAGTAGTACCGCCCGCCGGGACAGGGCAAATGAGCAGTTCTTC. It yields the protein CASSTARRDRANEQFF.

V gene TRBV4-1 combines with J gene TRBJ2-5; 8 bases align to TRBD2. Germline CDR1 MGHRA, CDR2 YSYEKL. This CDR3 is built from 16 residues. The junction had 12 bases not matched to a gene; V was cut back by 4 bases and J by 5 bases. This chain's CDR3 is CASSLDQSGSGETQYF. The DNA for the CDR3 is TGCGCCAGCAGCCTGGACCAGAGCGGGAGCGGGGAGACCCAGTACTTC.

The chain recombines TRBV12-3 or TRBV12-4 with TRBJ1-6; weak D call: TRBD1 (6 bases). This CDR3 is built from 14 residues. Trimming removed 6 bases at V and 7 bases at J, with 13 bases between. CDR3 in DNA: TGTGCCAGCAGCCGCGGGACAAGAAATTCACCCCTCCACTTT. Translating gives CASSRGTRNSPLHF.

This clonotype was counted once. The chain couples TRBV6-5 to TRBJ2-5, with no clear D. Trimming left V 2 bases short and J 5 bases short, with 12 bases between. Germline values: CDR1 MNHEY, CDR2 SVGAGI. The CDR3 covers 14 residues. The CDR3 is CASSYTSSRETQYF. As DNA, the CDR3 is TGTGCCAGCAGTTACACCTCCTCAAGGGAGACCCAGTACTTC.

Only a few counts were recorded for this clonotype. The V call is TRBV7-2, the J call TRBJ2-3, with a weak D call TRBD1 (5 bases). The CDR3 is made up of 12 amino acids. The germline CDR1 and CDR2 sequences are SGHTA and FQGNSA. In nucleotides, the CDR3 is TGTGCAGAAGGGCTCAGGGCAGATACGCAGTATTTT. Protein product: CAEGLRADTQYF.

CDR3 region: CASSLMGGGEQYF. The CDR3 nucleotides read TGTGCCAGCAGCTTAATGGGAGGGGGCGAGCAGTACTTC. V and J are TRBV7-3 and TRBJ2-7; a weak D match, TRBD2 (7 bases). The V gene lost 1 base and the J gene lost 6 bases, with 10 bases spanning the gap. Germline V gene sequence: CDR1 SGHTA, CDR2 FQGTGA. This CDR3 is 13 amino acids long.

The rearrangement joins TRBV10-3 to TRBJ2-3; TRBD1 aligns across 7 bases. Per germline, CDR1 ENHRY and CDR2 SYGVKD. The J segment lost 0 bases and the V segment lost 6 bases, leaving 9 bases of the junction unmatched. The CDR3 runs 16 residues. CDR3 sequence (DNA): TGTGCCATCAGGAGGACAGGACCAAGCAGCACAGATACGCAGTATTTT. It yields the protein CAIRRTGPSSTDTQYF.

This clonotype was seen ten or more times. This chain joins TRBV7-2 and TRBJ2-1; D perhaps matches TRBD2 (5 bases). The CDR3 loop spans 17 amino acids. V dropped 0 bases and J dropped 0 bases, with 12 bases sitting between them. Germline V gives CDR1 SGHTA, CDR2 FQGNSA. This CDR3 reads CASSLAGLSSSYNEQFF. The CDR3 nucleotides read TGTGCCAGCAGCTTAGCCGGACTTTCGAGCTCCTACAATGAGCAGTTCTTC. The full variable domain, its missing parts supplied by reference TRBV7-2 and TRBJ2-1, is GAGVSQSPSNKVTEKGKDVELRCDPISGHTALYWYRQSLGQGLEFLIYFQGNSAPDKSGLPSDRFSAERTGGSVSTLTIQRTQQEDSAVYLCASSLAGLSSSYNEQFFGPGTRLTVL.

This clonotype was seen at least ten times. The gene calls are TRBV7-2 and TRBJ1-2; D is unclear. The germline CDR1 and CDR2 sequences are SGHTA and FQGNSA. The CDR3 has 14 residues. Trimming took off 3 bases at V and 6 bases at J, with 14 bases between the two ends. CDR3 loop: CASSFRPWTDGYTF. The CDR3 nucleotides read TGTGCCAGCAGCTTCCGTCCCTGGACTGATGGCTACACCTTC.

This chain uses TRBV2 with TRBJ2-1; 10 bases map to TRBD2. Germline lookup yields CDR1 SNHLY and CDR2 FYNNEI. This CDR3 is built from 15 residues. With V trimmed by 10 bases and J by 6 bases, 12 bases remained unmatched. The CDR3 loop is CATPEAGGELNEQFF. The CDR3 nucleotides are TGTGCCACCCCTGAAGCGGGAGGGGAGCTCAATGAGCAGTTCTTC.

This chain connects TRBV2 to TRBJ1-1; 9 positions match TRBD1. Per the germline V gene, CDR1 is SNHLY and CDR2 is FYNNEI. The CDR3 spans 13 residues. V gave up 10 bases and J gave up 5 bases; unmatched junction bases: 8. The chain's CDR3 is CAIGTGSGTEAFF. Here the CDR3 DNA reads TGTGCCATAGGGACAGGGAGTGGGACTGAAGCTTTCTTT.

The chain links TRBV20-1 to TRBJ2-7; possible D gene TRBD2, 6 bases. Germline-derived CDR1 and CDR2 are DFQATT and SNEGSKA (reference sequence). The CDR3 length is 15 residues. Trimming shortened V by 0 bases and J by 6 bases, and 18 bases separated the two germline ends. DNA for the CDR3: TGCAGTGCTAGAGATCTCGGGGGATACGGCCCCGAGCAGTACTTC. Encoded protein: CSARDLGGYGPEQYF.

V and J are TRBV20-1 and TRBJ1-1, with 8 bases that match TRBD1. The CDR3 runs to 14 residues. Per the germline V gene, CDR1 is DFQATT and CDR2 is SNEGSKA (reference sequence). V shed 4 bases and J 3 bases; nucleotides not matched to a gene: 7. In DNA form, the CDR3 reads TGCAGTGCTAACGACAGGGGATGGGACACTGAAGCTTTCTTT. Translating it yields CSANDRGWDTEAFF.

The chain combines TRBV10-3 with TRBJ1-5, with TRBD1 as a possible D gene (5 bases). V was shortened by 0 bases and J by 4 bases, with 7 bases between the two germline ends. Germline V lookup: CDR1 ENHRY, CDR2 SYGVKD. The CDR3 sequence is 14 residues long. CDR3 sequence (DNA): TGTGCCATCAGTGAGTCGGGGGAAAATCAGCCCCAGCATTTT. Residues: CAISESGENQPQHF.

This clonotype was counted ten times or more. This chain joins TRBV2 and TRBJ1-5; tentative D call: TRBD1 (6 bases). V lost 7 bases, J lost 0 bases, and 10 bases lay in between. CDR1 SNHLY and CDR2 FYNNEI come from the germline V gene. This CDR3 has 14 residues. CDR3 loop: CASTRDISNQPQHF. The CDR3 bases are TGTGCCAGCACCCGGGACATTAGCAATCAGCCCCAGCATTTT.

This clonotype occurred a few times. The chain recombines TRBV11-1 with TRBJ2-7; D is undetermined. Per germline, CDR1 SGHAT and CDR2 FQDESV (reference sequence). Trimming left V 3 bases short and J 1 base short, with 10 bases between. This CDR3 contains 14 residues. CDR3 nucleotides: TGTGCCAGCAGCTTTCAGGCTCAATCCTACGAGCAGTACTTC. It specifies CASSFQAQSYEQYF.

The V gene is TRBV28, the J gene TRBJ1-5; no clear D. Trimming took off 5 bases at V and 5 bases at J, with 13 bases between the two ends. The CDR3 extends over 14 amino acids. The germline V gene encodes CDR1 MDHEN and CDR2 SYDVKM. CDR3 sequence reads: CASSHVYGDQPQHF. In DNA form, the CDR3 reads TGTGCCAGCAGTCACGTTTACGGGGATCAGCCCCAGCATTTT.

This clonotype was counted at least ten times. The rearrangement links TRBV7-2 to TRBJ2-2; 8 positions match TRBD2. V shed 8 bases and J 4 bases; nucleotides not matched to a gene: 9. CDR1 and CDR2 (germline): SGHTA, FQGNSA. The CDR3 is made up of 15 amino acids. CDR3 DNA: TGTGCCAGCGGAGGTCCGGGAGGGCTCACCGGGGAGCTGTTTTTT. This sequence encodes CASGGPGGLTGELFF.

This clonotype has a count of ten or more. This chain links TRBV27 with TRBJ2-2; 12 bases map to TRBD2. The CDR3 runs 16 residues. Germline trimming cut 7 bases from V and 4 bases from J; bases unmatched to any gene: 7. Germline V gene lookup returns CDR1 MNHEY and CDR2 SMNVEV (reference sequence). DNA of the CDR3: TGTGCCAGCACCCTAGCGGGAGGGCTCGGCACCGGGGAGCTGTTTTTT. Translating it yields CASTLAGGLGTGELFF.

The chain combines TRBV6-6 with TRBJ2-1; 11 bases fit TRBD1. CDR1 and CDR2 from the germline V gene are MNHNY and SVGAGI (reference sequence). Trimming took 7 bases from V and 9 from J; bases not matched to a gene: 11. CDR3 length equals 15 residues. The CDR3 DNA is TGTGCCAGCACCCTAGGACAGGGGGCGATGGGTGAGCAGTTCTTC. Amino acid sequence: CASTLGQGAMGEQFF.

There are many counts of this clonotype. As DNA, the CDR3 is TGTGCCAGCAGTTCCAGATTTAGGGTATCCTATGGCTACACCTTC. It yields the protein CASSSRFRVSYGYTF. The J gene is TRBJ1-2, the V gene TRBV12-3 or TRBV12-4; no clear D gene. CDR3 size: 15 residues. Trimming removed 4 bases from V and 4 bases from J, with 16 bases in between.

This chain joins TRBV6-2 or TRBV6-3 and TRBJ1-2; unclear D gene. There are 11 residues in the CDR3. V was shortened by 8 bases and J by 5 bases, with 9 bases between the two germline ends. Germline loops: CDR1 MNHEY, CDR2 SVGEGT. The CDR3 loop is CASQSLYGYTF. CDR3 in DNA: TGTGCCAGCCAAAGTCTATATGGCTACACCTTC.

The V gene is TRBV29-1, the J gene TRBJ2-5; 8 bases are shared with TRBD2. Germline V gene lookup returns CDR1 SQVTM and CDR2 ANQGSEA. J was trimmed by 7 bases and V by 3 bases; bases with no gene match: 1. The CDR3 extends over 11 amino acids. The CDR3 nucleotides read TGCAGCGTTGATACTAGCGGGACCCAGTACTTC. As protein: CSVDTSGTQYF.